This T cell receptor (beta chain) was identified during a study of blood T cell repertoires in COVID-19. Profiling relied on immunoSEQ multiplex PCR, and the TCRdb table lists in-frame clones only, not all of them. The sample has approximately 220,000 clones, roughly four fifths seen once. Germline assignment: CDR1 MGHRA and CDR2 YSYEKL. The germline V and J ends were trimmed by 0 bases and 10 bases, with 14 bases remaining between them. The length of the CDR3 is 14 residues. This receptor was obtained from a woman between 70 and 85 years old with acute or convalescent COVID-19. The chain combines TRBV4-1 with TRBJ2-3, with a possible D match to TRBD1 (5 bases). The sequencing input was peripheral blood. CDR3 sequence: CASSQEASGIPQYF. The CDR3 region has the DNA TGCGCCAGCAGCCAAGAGGCATCAGGGATTCCGCAGTATTTT.